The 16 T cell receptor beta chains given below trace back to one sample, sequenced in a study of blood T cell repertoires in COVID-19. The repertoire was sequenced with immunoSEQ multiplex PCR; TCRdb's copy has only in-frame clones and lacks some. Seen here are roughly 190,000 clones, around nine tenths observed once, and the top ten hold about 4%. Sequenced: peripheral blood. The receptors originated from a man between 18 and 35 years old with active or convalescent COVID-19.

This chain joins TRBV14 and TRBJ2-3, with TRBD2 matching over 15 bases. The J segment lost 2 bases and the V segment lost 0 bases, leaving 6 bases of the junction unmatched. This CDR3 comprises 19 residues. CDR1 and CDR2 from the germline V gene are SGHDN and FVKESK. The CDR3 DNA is TGTGCCAGCAGCCAAGATGGGACTAGCGGGAGGTGGGTCACAGATACGCAGTATTTT. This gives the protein CASSQDGTSGRWVTDTQYF.

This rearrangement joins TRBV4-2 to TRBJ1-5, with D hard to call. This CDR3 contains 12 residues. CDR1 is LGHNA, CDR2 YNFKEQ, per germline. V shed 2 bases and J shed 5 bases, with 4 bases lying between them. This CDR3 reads CASSQRDQPQHF. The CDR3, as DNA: TGTGCCAGCAGCCAACGGGATCAGCCCCAGCATTTT.

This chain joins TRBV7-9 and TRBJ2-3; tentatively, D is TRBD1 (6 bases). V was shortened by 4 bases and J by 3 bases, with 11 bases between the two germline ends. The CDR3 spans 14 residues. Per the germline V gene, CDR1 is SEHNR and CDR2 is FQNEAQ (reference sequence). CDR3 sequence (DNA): TGTGCCAGCAGCTCCCGGACAGTAACAGATACGCAGTATTTT. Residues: CASSSRTVTDTQYF.

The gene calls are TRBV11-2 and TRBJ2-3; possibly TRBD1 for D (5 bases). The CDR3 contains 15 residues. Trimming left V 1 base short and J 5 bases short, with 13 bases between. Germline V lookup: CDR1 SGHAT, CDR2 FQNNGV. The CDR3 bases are TGTGCCAGCAGCTTAGTTTTAGGGGCGCGAGATACGCAGTATTTT. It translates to CASSLVLGARDTQYF.

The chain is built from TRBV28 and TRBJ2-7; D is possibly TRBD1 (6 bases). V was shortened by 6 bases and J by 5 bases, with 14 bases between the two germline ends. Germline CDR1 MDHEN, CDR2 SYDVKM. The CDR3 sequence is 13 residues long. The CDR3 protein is CASSLQGPDEQYV. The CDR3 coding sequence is TGTGCCAGCAGCTTACAGGGTCCTGACGAGCAGTACGTC.

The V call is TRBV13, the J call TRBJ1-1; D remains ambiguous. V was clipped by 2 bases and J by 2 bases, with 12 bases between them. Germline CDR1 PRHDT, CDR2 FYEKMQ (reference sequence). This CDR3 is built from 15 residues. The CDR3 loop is CASSLFGGINTEAFF. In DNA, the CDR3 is TGTGCCAGCAGCTTATTCGGAGGCATCAACACTGAAGCTTTCTTT.

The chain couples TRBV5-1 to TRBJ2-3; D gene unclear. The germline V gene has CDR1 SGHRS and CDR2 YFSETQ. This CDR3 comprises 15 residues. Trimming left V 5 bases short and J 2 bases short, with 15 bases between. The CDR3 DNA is TGCGCCAGCAGTGCGTCAACTTTAAACACAGATACGCAGTATTTT. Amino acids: CASSASTLNTDTQYF. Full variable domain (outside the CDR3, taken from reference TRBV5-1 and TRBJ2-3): KAGVTQTPRYLIKTRGQQVTLSCSPISGHRSVSWYQQTPGQGLQFLFEYFSETQRNKGNFPGRFSGRQFSNSRSEMNVSTLELGDSALYLCASSASTLNTDTQYFGPGTRLTVL.

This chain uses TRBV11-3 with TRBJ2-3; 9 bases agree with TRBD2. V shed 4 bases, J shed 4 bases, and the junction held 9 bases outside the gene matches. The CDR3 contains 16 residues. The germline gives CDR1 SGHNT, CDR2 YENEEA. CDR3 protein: CASSYRPTSGADTQYF. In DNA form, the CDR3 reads TGTGCCAGCAGCTATCGCCCGACTAGCGGTGCAGATACGCAGTATTTT.

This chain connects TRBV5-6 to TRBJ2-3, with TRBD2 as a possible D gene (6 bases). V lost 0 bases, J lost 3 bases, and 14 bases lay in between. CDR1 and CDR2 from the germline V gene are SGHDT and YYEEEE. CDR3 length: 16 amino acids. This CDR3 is CASSLVGGASTDTQYF. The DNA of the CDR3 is TGTGCCAGCAGCTTGGTCGGGGGAGCATCTACAGATACGCAGTATTTT.

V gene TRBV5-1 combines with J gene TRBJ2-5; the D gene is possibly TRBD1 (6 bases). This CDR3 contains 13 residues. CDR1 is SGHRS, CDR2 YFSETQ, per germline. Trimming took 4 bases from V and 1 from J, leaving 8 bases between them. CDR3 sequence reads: CASSLDSQETQYF. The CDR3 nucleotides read TGCGCCAGCAGCCTGGACAGCCAAGAGACCCAGTACTTC.

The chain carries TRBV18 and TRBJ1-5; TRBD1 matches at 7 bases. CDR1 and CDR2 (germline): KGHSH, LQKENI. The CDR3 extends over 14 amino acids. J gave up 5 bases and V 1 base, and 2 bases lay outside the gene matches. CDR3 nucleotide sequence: TGTGCCAGCTCACCACAAGGGGGCGATCAGCCCCAGCATTTT. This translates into CASSPQGGDQPQHF. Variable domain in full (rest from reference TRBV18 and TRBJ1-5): NAGVMQNPRHLVRRRGQEARLRCSPMKGHSHVYWYRQLPEEGLKFMVYLQKENIIDESGMPKERFSAEFPKEGPSILRIQQVVRGDSAAYFCASSPQGGDQPQHFGDGTRLSIL.

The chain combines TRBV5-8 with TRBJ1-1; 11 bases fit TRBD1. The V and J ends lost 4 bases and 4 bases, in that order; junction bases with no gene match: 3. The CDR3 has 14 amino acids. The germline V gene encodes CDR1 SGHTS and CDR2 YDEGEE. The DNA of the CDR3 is TGTGCCAGCAGCCTCGGACAGGGGGCCACTGAAGCTTTCTTT. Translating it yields CASSLGQGATEAFF.

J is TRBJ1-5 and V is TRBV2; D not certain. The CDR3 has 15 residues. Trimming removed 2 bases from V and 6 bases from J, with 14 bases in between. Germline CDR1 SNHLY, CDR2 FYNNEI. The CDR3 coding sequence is TGTGCCAGCAGTGAAATGGGAGGTTTCTCTCAGCCCCAGCATTTT. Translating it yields CASSEMGGFSQPQHF.

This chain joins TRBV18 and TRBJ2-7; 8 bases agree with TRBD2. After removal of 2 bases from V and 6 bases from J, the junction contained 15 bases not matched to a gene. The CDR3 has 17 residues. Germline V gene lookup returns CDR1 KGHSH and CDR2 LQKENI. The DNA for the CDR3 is TGTGCCAGCTCACCAACCCTACTCCAAGCGGGAGTCAGCGAGCAGTACTTC. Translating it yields CASSPTLLQAGVSEQYF.

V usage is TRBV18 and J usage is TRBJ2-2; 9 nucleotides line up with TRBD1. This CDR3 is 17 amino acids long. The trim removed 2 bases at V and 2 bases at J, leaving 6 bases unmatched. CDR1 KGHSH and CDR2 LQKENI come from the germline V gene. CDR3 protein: CASSPSTGGINTGELFF. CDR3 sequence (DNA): TGTGCCAGCTCACCATCAACAGGGGGCATAAACACCGGGGAGCTGTTTTTT.

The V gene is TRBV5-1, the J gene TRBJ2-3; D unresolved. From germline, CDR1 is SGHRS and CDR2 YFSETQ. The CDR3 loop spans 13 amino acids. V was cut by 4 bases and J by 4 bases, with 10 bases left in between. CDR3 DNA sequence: TGCGCCAGCAGCGTCCAGATCCCAGATACGCAGTATTTT. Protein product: CASSVQIPDTQYF.